In this sample, the clone carrying this TCR beta chain turned up a few times. Germline lookup yields CDR1 MNHEY and CDR2 SMNVEV (reference sequence). Losses at the gene ends were 1 base for V and 3 bases for J; bases not matched to a gene: 6. This CDR3 spans 16 amino acids. TCRdb redid the calling of the 5' RACE reads with MiXCR, one entry per CDR3 protein. The top ten clones hold approximately 7.6% of a sample with 150,000 to 200,000 distinct CDR3 sequences, 15% to 20% of them seen once. The data derive from a study of CD8 T cells in ankylosing spondylitis. The receptor's source is a male donor with ankylosing spondylitis or in good health (not recorded which). This chain uses TRBV27 with TRBJ2-7, with 10 bases aligning to TRBD2. Sequencing was performed on blood, either unsorted or a sorted T cell fraction (not recorded which). The CDR3 nucleotides are TGTGCCAGCAGTTTATTTATGACTAGCGGGCTCTACGAGCAGTACTTC. As protein: CASSLFMTSGLYEQYF.